This T cell receptor beta chain was identified during a study of T cell responses to AZD1222 COVID-19 vaccine. Study-wide points: There were repertoire samples only from the period after the peak T cell response. Most donors were white British and more were female, and clonal diversity was possibly underestimated. Spike-specific TCR breadth and depth were elevated following two AZD1222 doses. Just a handful of AZD1222 recipients tested seropositive at baseline.

Deletions cut 1 base from V and 3 bases from J, with 2 bases between. There are 12 residues in the CDR3. Germline V gene sequence: CDR1 KGHSH, CDR2 LQKENI. With regard to this clone: What it binds is unknown.

Measured with immunoSEQ multiplex PCR; TCRdb has only the in-frame clones, and not every one. The repertoire includes 130,000 to 150,000 clones, 80% to 85% of them detected once, and around 4.1% sits in the top ten. The starting material was peripheral blood, obtained on day 0 of MenACWY control vaccination. The receptor's source is an adult in good health. The chain has TRBV18 and TRBJ2-3; D ambiguous. This CDR3 is CASSPQTDTQYF. In DNA, the CDR3 is TGTGCCAGCTCACCACAAACAGATACGCAGTATTTT.